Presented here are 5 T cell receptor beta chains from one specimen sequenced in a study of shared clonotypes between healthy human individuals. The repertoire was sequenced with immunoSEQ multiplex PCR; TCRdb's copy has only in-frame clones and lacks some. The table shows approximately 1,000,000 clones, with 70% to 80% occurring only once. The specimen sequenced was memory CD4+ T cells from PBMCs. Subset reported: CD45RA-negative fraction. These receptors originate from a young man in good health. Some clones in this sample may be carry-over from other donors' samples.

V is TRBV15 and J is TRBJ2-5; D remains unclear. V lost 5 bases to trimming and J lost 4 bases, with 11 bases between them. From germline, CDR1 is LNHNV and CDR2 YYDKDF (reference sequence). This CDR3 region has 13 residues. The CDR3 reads CATSPVRGETQYF. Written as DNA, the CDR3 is TGTGCCACCAGCCCGGTTCGTGGAGAGACCCAGTACTTC.

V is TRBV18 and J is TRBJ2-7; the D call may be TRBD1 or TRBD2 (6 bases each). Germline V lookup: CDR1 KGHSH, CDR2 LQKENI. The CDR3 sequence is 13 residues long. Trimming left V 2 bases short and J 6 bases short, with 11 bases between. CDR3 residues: CASSPTGGGEQYF. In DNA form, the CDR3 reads TGTGCCAGCTCACCAACCGGAGGGGGCGAGCAGTACTTC.

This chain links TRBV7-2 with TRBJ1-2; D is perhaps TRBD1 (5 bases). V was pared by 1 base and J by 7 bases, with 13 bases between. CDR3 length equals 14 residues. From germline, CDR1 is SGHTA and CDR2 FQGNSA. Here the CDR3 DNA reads TGTGCCAGCAGCTTAGTGCAGGGTACTTCTGGCTACACCTTC. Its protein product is CASSLVQGTSGYTF.

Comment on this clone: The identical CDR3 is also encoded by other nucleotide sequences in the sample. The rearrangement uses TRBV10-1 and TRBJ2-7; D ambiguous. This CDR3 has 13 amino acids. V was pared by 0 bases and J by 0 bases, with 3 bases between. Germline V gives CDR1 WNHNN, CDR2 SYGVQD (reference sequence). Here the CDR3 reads CASSESGSYEQYF. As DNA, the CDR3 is TGCGCCAGCAGTGAGTCGGGCTCCTACGAGCAGTACTTC.

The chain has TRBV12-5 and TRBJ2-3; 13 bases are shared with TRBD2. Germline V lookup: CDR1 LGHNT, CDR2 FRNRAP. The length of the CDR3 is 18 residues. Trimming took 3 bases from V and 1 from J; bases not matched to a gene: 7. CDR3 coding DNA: TGTGCTAGTGGTTTCTTAAGACTAGCGGGAGGTCGCACAGATACGCAGTATTTT. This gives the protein CASGFLRLAGGRTDTQYF.